This T cell receptor beta chain was documented in a study of memory CD4+ T cells and cytomegalovirus serostatus. The sort gate was single viable CD3+CD4+CD8-CD45RO+ cells for memory CD4+ T cells. This table comes from immunoSEQ multiplex PCR, and its TCRdb copy is limited to in-frame clones, with some not included. The sample lists tens of thousands of clones; over 60% were seen once. Between the trimmed V and J ends, which lost 3 bases and 4 bases, there was a span of 12 bases. This CDR3 region has 14 residues. Germline CDR1 is MDHEN and CDR2 is SYDVKM. The chain has TRBV28 and TRBJ1-1, with D possibly matching TRBD1 (6 bases). The sequence was obtained from an adult in good health and CMV-seronegative. Sequenced input: memory CD4+ T cells from blood. The CDR3 here is CASSLAGAFTEAFF. The CDR3 DNA is TGTGCCAGCAGTTTGGCAGGGGCGTTCACTGAAGCTTTCTTT.